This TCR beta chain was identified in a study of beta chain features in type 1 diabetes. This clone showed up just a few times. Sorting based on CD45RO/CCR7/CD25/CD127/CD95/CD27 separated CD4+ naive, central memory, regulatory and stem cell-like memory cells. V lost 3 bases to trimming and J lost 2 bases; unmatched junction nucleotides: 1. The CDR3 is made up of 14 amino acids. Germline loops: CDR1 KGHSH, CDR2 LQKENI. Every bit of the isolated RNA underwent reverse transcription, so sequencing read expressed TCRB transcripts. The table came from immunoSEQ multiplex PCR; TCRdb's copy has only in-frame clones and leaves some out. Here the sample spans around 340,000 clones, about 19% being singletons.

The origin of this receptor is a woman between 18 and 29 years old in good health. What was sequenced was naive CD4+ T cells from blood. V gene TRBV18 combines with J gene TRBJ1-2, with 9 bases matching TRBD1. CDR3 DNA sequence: TGTGCCAGCTCACCGGGACAGGGAAACTATGGCTACACCTTC. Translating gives CASSPGQGNYGYTF. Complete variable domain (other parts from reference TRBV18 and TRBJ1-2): NAGVMQNPRHLVRRRGQEARLRCSPMKGHSHVYWYRQLPEEGLKFMVYLQKENIIDESGMPKERFSAEFPKEGPSILRIQQVVRGDSAAYFCASSPGQGNYGYTFGSGTRLTVV.